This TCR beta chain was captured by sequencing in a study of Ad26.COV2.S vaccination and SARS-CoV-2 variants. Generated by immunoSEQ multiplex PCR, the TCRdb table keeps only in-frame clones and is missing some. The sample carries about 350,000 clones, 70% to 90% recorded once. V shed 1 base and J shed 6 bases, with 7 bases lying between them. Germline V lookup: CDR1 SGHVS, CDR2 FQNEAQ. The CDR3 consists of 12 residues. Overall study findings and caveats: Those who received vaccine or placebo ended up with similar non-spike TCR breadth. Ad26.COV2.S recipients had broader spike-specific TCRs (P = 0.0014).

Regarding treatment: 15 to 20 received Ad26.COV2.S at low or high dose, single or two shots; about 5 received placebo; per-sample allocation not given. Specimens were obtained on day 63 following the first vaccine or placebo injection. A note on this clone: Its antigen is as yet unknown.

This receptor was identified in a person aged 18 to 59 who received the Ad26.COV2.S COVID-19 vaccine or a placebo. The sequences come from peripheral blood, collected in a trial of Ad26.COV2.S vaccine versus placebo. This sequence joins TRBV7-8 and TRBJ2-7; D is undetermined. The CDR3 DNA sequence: TGTGCCAGCAGCTTAGGGTCCAGCGAGCAGTACTTC. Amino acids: CASSLGSSEQYF.